Presented here are 4 T cell receptor beta chains from one specimen sequenced in a study of cytomegalovirus exposure and HLA in healthy donors. A multiplex PCR was run with 60 Vbeta primers and 13 Jbeta primers. Measured with immunoSEQ multiplex PCR; TCRdb has only the in-frame clones, and not every one. The sample shows 150,000 to 200,000 clones, 60% to 80% of them seen only once. Sequencing input: PBMCs. Receptor source: a man aged 35 to 55 in good health and CMV-seropositive.

The rearrangement uses TRBV19 and TRBJ2-1; 8 bases map to TRBD2. Per the germline V gene, CDR1 is LNHDA and CDR2 is SQIVND (reference sequence). J lost 0 bases, V lost 7 bases, and 5 bases had no gene match. The CDR3 length is 15 residues. The DNA for the CDR3 is TGTGCCAGTAACCAACTAGCGGACTCCTACAATGAGCAGTTCTTC. Protein: CASNQLADSYNEQFF.

This clone was picked up a small number of times. The chain combines TRBV6-5 with TRBJ2-7; perhaps TRBD2 as D (5 bases). The CDR3 loop spans 15 amino acids. The germline V and J ends were trimmed by 0 bases and 4 bases, with 13 bases remaining between them. Germline CDR1 MNHEY, CDR2 SVGAGI. CDR3 coding DNA: TGTGCCAGCAGTTACTCCTCCCTAGGAGGTTACGAGCAGTACTTC. Translation gives CASSYSSLGGYEQYF.

The rearrangement links TRBV19 to TRBJ2-2, with TRBD2 identical over 9 bases. Germline V gene sequence: CDR1 LNHDA, CDR2 SQIVND (reference sequence). There are 15 residues in the CDR3. V lost 10 bases and J lost 5; bases outside the gene matches: 11. The CDR3 reads CATHHSGRWTGELFF. The CDR3 bases are TGTGCCACTCATCATAGCGGGAGATGGACCGGGGAGCTGTTTTTT.

This rearrangement joins TRBV30 to TRBJ2-1; 7 nucleotides match TRBD2. CDR1 is GTSNPN, CDR2 SVGIG, per germline (reference sequence). The CDR3 runs to 14 residues. V trimming: 6 bases; J trimming: 0 bases; junction bases outside the gene matches: 5. CDR3 sequence reads: CACSSGYSYNEQFF. The CDR3 nucleotides read TGTGCCTGTTCTAGCGGATACTCCTACAATGAGCAGTTCTTC.